These T cell receptor beta chains were read from a single sample in a study of beta chain features in type 1 diabetes. Generated by immunoSEQ multiplex PCR, the TCRdb table keeps only in-frame clones and is missing some. The sample contains 400,000 or so clones, 9.6% of which appear only once. The sample was central memory CD4+ T cells from blood. The receptor set was obtained from a man aged 25-40 years with type 1 diabetes. CDR3s leave out the opening cysteine and the closing phenylalanine or tryptophan. A D gene is named only where the DNA matches it firmly. Rows may omit the clone size; those that give it use once, few, many or a size class.

size	D	V	CDR3
NA	TRBD2	TRBV11-3	ASSTGTSGRATGELF
few	NA	TRBV7-6	ASSLYTDTQY
few	NA	TRBV14	ASSQDRRVLGAGELF
few	TRBD1	TRBV15	ATSRDSGTGPTFDEQY
NA	NA	TRBV25-1	ASSELVVGNTIY
few	NA	TRBV28	ASSRDSFQETQY
few	NA	TRBV11-2	ASSLGVKDEQF
NA	TRBD1	TRBV28	ASSLTGGVSGANVLT
few	NA	TRBV7-7	ASSPRQGEQF
NA	NA	TRBV14	ASSQVISRTPLH